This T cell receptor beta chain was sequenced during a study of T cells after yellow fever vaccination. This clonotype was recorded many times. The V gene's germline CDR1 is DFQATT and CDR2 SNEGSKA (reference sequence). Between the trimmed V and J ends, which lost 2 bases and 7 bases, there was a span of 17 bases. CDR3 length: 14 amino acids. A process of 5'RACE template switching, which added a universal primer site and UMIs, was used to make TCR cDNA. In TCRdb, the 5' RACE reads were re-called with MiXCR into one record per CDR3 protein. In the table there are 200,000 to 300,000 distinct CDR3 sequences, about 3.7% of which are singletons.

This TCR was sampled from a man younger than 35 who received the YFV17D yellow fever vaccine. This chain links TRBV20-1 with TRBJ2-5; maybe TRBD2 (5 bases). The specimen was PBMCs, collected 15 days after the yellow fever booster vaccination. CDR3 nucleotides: TGCAGTGCTAGATTGCCGGGGTTGGTGGGGACCCAGTACTTC. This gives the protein CSARLPGLVGTQYF.